This T cell receptor (beta chain) emerged from a study of technical replicates of blood from several donors. The data were produced by immunoSEQ multiplex PCR, yet TCRdb's version contains in-frame clones alone and is incomplete. The sample consists of 76,000 or so clones, around nine tenths of them appearing once. The sequence came from a human donor in good health. Sequenced input: T cells isolated from PBMCs.

The CDR3 protein is CASSLAGTAYEQYF. CDR3 sequence (DNA): TGTGCCAGCAGCTTGGCGGGGACAGCCTACGAGCAGTACTTC. V usage is TRBV5-6 and J usage is TRBJ2-7; TRBD1 agrees at 7 bases. CDR1 and CDR2 (germline): SGHDT, YYEEEE. This CDR3 has 14 residues. The V and J ends lost 0 bases and 2 bases, in that order; junction bases with no gene match: 2.